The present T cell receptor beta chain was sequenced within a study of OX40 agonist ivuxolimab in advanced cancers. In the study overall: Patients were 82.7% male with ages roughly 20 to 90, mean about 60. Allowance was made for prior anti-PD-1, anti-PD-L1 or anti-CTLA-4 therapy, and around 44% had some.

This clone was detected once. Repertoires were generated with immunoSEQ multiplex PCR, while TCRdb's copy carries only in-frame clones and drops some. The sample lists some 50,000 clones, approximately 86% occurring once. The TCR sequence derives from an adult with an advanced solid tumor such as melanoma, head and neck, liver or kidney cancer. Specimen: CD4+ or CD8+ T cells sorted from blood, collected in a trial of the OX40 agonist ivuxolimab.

CDR3 region: CSASGGGGYTF. CDR3 bases: TGCAGTGCTAGTGGGGGCGGCGGCTACACCTTC. The genes are TRBV20-1 and TRBJ1-2; the D gene is possibly TRBD1 (6 bases). The V gene's germline CDR1 is DFQATT and CDR2 SNEGSKA (reference sequence). The CDR3 contains 11 residues. V was pared by 3 bases and J by 8 bases, with 10 bases between.